A selection of T cell receptor beta chains follows, all from one sample in a study of blood T cell repertoires in COVID-19. Data came from immunoSEQ multiplex PCR; TCRdb stores just in-frame clones and leaves some out. The sample consists of a few hundred thousand clones, 91% of them appearing once. Sequenced sample: PBMCs or T cells enriched from blood (not recorded which). The origin of the receptors is a woman aged 40 to 50 who had been exposed to COVID-19. The CDR3 runs from the conserved cysteine through the conserved F or W. A D gene is named only where the DNA matches it firmly. Only some rows state a clone size, as once, few, many or a class for expanded clones.

-	TRBV7-8	TRBD2	16	TRBJ2-3	CASSPIVAGSTDTQYF	TGTGCCAGCAGCCCGATAGTAGCGGGGAGCACAGATACGCAGTATTTT
-	TRBV10-1	TRBD2	14	TRBJ2-1	CASSLAGEGREQFF	TGCGCCAGCTCTCTAGCGGGAGAAGGCAGGGAGCAGTTCTTC
-	TRBV10-3	-	11	TRBJ1-2	CAISETEGYTF	TGTGCCATCAGTGAGACAGAAGGCTACACCTTC
-	TRBV11-2	TRBD1	14	TRBJ2-7	CASSSQGDRAEQYF	TGTGCCAGCAGCTCACAAGGGGACAGAGCCGAGCAGTACTTC
-	TRBV12-3/TRBV12-4	-	12	TRBJ1-1	CASSLSPGEAFF	TGTGCCAGCAGTTTAAGCCCGGGGGAAGCTTTCTTT
-	TRBV24-1	-	13	TRBJ2-2	CATRKGVTGELFF	TGTGCCACCAGGAAGGGGGTCACCGGGGAGCTGTTTTTT
-	TRBV6-5	-	13	TRBJ2-7	CASVRGATYEQYF	TGTGCCAGCGTTCGGGGGGCCACCTACGAGCAGTACTTC
once	TRBV4-3	-	13	TRBJ1-1	CASSEEQGTEAFF	TGCGCCAGCAGCGAGGAACAGGGTACTGAAGCTTTCTTT
-	TRBV5-4	-	16	TRBJ1-1	CASSLFTSTPSTEAFF	TGTGCCAGCAGCTTGTTTACGTCTACGCCGAGCACTGAAGCTTTCTTT
-	TRBV6-4	TRBD2	20	TRBJ2-7	CASSASLRGTSGRGTYEQYF	TGTGCCAGCAGTGCGTCCTTGAGGGGGACTAGCGGGAGGGGGACCTACGAGCAGTACTTC
-	TRBV19	-	13	TRBJ2-7	CASSADSHYEQYF	TGTGCCAGTAGTGCGGACAGTCACTACGAGCAGTACTTC
-	TRBV28	-	12	TRBJ1-2	CASSRTGYGYTF	TGTGCCAGCAGTCGCACAGGTTATGGCTACACCTTC
-	TRBV27	-	15	TRBJ2-1	CASSLGAGAYNEQFF	TGTGCCAGCAGTTTGGGGGCGGGGGCCTACAATGAGCAGTTCTTC
-	TRBV5-4	-	13	TRBJ1-2	CASSEGGVWGYTF	TGTGCCAGCAGCGAGGGAGGGGTGTGGGGCTACACCTTC
-	TRBV2	-	14	TRBJ1-4	CASDLQGSNEKLFF	TGTGCCAGCGACTTACAGGGTTCTAATGAAAAACTGTTTTTT
-	TRBV11-3	-	13	TRBJ2-7	CASSSDNIGEQYF	TGTGCCAGCAGCTCAGACAACATTGGCGAGCAGTACTTC
-	TRBV5-4	-	14	TRBJ2-7	CASSHTQVSYEQYF	TGTGCCAGCAGCCATACCCAGGTCTCCTACGAGCAGTACTTC
-	TRBV27	-	15	TRBJ1-2	CASSRAGPLLAGYTF	TGTGCCAGCAGTAGGGCGGGGCCCCTCCTCGCCGGCTACACCTTC
once	TRBV5-5	-	17	TRBJ1-2	CASSLRFFGQTNYGYTF	TGTGCCAGCAGCTTAAGATTTTTTGGACAAACTAACTATGGCTACACCTTC
-	TRBV27	-	15	TRBJ1-5	CASSLRGSDNQPQHF	TGTGCCAGCAGTTTAAGAGGGAGCGACAATCAGCCCCAGCATTTT
-	TRBV5-1	-	15	TRBJ2-1	CASSLGRGFNNEQFF	TGCGCCAGCAGCTTGGGAAGGGGTTTTAACAATGAGCAGTTCTTC
-	TRBV6-1	-	16	TRBJ1-5	CASSDRQGGSNQPQHF	TGTGCCAGCAGTGATCGGCAGGGAGGGAGCAATCAGCCCCAGCATTTT
-	TRBV20-1	-	13	TRBJ1-5	CSASFGSNQPQHF	TGCAGTGCTAGTTTCGGGAGCAATCAGCCCCAGCATTTT
-	TRBV11-2	TRBD1	15	TRBJ1-2	CASSLDEGRGYGYTF	TGTGCCAGCAGCTTAGATGAGGGCAGGGGGTATGGCTACACCTTC
-	TRBV2	TRBD1	14	TRBJ1-2	CARGRLTGNYGYTF	TGTGCCAGGGGAAGATTGACAGGGAACTATGGCTACACCTTC
-	TRBV19	-	13	TRBJ2-2	CASSIGHTGELFF	TGTGCCAGTAGTATTGGGCACACCGGGGAGCTGTTTTTT
-	TRBV10-1	-	15	TRBJ1-5	CATPLMDTGNQPQHF	TGCGCCACCCCGTTGATGGACACTGGAAATCAGCCCCAGCATTTT
-	TRBV11-1	TRBD2	15	TRBJ2-7	CASSPWREGFLEQYF	TGTGCCAGCAGTCCCTGGCGGGAGGGCTTCCTCGAGCAGTACTTC
-	TRBV15	-	14	TRBJ1-3	CATSPGVSGNTIYF	TGTGCCACCAGTCCGGGGGTCTCTGGAAACACCATATATTTT
-	TRBV3-1/TRBV3-2	TRBD1	15	TRBJ1-2	CASSQPRGQFYGYTF	TGTGCCAGCAGCCAACCGAGGGGGCAATTCTATGGCTACACCTTC
-	TRBV18	TRBD1	14	TRBJ2-7	CASSRGQASNEQYF	TGTGCCAGCTCACGGGGACAGGCGTCCAACGAGCAGTACTTC
-	TRBV2	-	15	TRBJ1-1	CASKRQEFMNTEAFF	TGTGCCAGCAAAAGACAGGAGTTTATGAACACTGAAGCTTTCTTT
-	TRBV5-6	TRBD2	16	TRBJ2-3	CASSLPAGERTGTQYF	TGTGCCAGCAGCTTACCAGCGGGGGAACGCACAGGTACGCAGTATTTT
-	TRBV7-2	-	15	TRBJ2-3	CASSLTPAGTDTQYF	TGTGCCAGCAGCTTAACCCCTGCGGGAACAGATACGCAGTATTTT
-	TRBV5-4	-	11	TRBJ2-7	CASSLGPEQYF	TGTGCCAGCAGCTTGGGGCCCGAGCAGTACTTC
-	TRBV9	-	15	TRBJ2-7	CASSATAYPSYEQYF	TGTGCCAGCAGCGCGACAGCTTATCCTTCCTACGAGCAGTACTTC
-	TRBV7-9	TRBD1	17	TRBJ2-3	CASSLIIGTGEGDTQYF	TGTGCCAGCAGCTTAATAATCGGGACAGGGGAGGGAGATACGCAGTATTTT
-	TRBV21-1	-	14	TRBJ2-5	CASSDGQGGETQYF	TGTGCCAGCAGCGACGGACAGGGGGGCGAGACCCAGTACTTC
-	TRBV10-3	TRBD1	13	TRBJ1-2	CAARDRVNYGYTF	TGTGCCGCCCGGGACAGGGTTAACTATGGCTACACCTTC
-	TRBV5-1	TRBD2	16	TRBJ2-2	CASSLGSGVYTGELFF	TGCGCCAGCAGCTTGGGTAGCGGGGTCTACACCGGGGAGCTGTTTTTT
-	TRBV19	-	13	TRBJ1-2	CASSIPEGYGYTF	TGTGCCAGTAGTATTCCCGAGGGTTATGGCTACACCTTC
-	TRBV6-5	-	12	TRBJ1-5	CASSSKNQPQHF	TGTGCCAGCAGTTCAAAAAATCAGCCCCAGCATTTT
-	TRBV5-1	-	15	TRBJ2-1	CASNNDPTAGNEQFF	TGCGCCAGCAACAACGACCCAACGGCGGGCAATGAGCAGTTCTTC
once	TRBV19	TRBD1	14	TRBJ1-1	CASSRGNGNTEAFF	TGTGCCAGTAGCAGGGGGAACGGGAACACTGAAGCTTTCTTT
-	TRBV15	-	13	TRBJ1-5	CATSRDGLQPQHF	TGTGCCACCAGCAGAGATGGCCTCCAGCCCCAGCATTTT
-	TRBV9	-	15	TRBJ1-1	CASSVVKGVWTEAFF	TGTGCCAGCAGCGTAGTAAAGGGGGTCTGGACTGAAGCTTTCTTT
-	TRBV5-6	-	14	TRBJ1-6	CASSLRLGGSPLHF	TGTGCCAGCAGCTTGCGATTGGGAGGCTCACCCCTCCACTTT
-	TRBV11-1	-	14	TRBJ2-2	CASSFTRPTGELFF	TGTGCCAGCAGCTTTACTAGACCGACCGGGGAGCTGTTTTTT
-	TRBV5-1	-	14	TRBJ2-7	CASSFSGSSYEQYF	TGCGCCAGCAGCTTTTCGGGAAGCTCCTACGAGCAGTACTTC
-	TRBV19	-	13	TRBJ1-1	CASSSHWNTEAFF	TGTGCCAGTTCGAGCCATTGGAACACTGAAGCTTTCTTT
-	TRBV6-5	-	13	TRBJ2-7	CASSHLFSYEQYF	TGTGCCAGCAGCCACCTATTTTCTTACGAGCAGTACTTC
-	TRBV30	TRBD1	15	TRBJ2-3	CAWSVGTGPTDTQYF	TGTGCCTGGAGTGTTGGGACAGGGCCCACAGATACGCAGTATTTT
-	TRBV11-2	-	15	TRBJ2-5	CASSLDPGGVETQYF	TGTGCCAGCAGCTTAGATCCGGGGGGCGTGGAGACCCAGTACTTC
-	TRBV19	-	15	TRBJ1-5	CASSIGQGGGKPQHF	TGTGCCAGTAGTATAGGGCAGGGTGGCGGGAAGCCCCAGCATTTT
-	TRBV5-1	-	13	TRBJ2-7	CASSVDSPYEQYF	TGCGCCAGCAGCGTGGACAGTCCCTACGAGCAGTACTTC
-	TRBV7-3	TRBD1	13	TRBJ1-2	CASSLSTGTGYTF	TGTGCCAGCAGCTTATCGACAGGGACTGGCTACACCTTC
-	TRBV19	TRBD1	17	TRBJ1-1	CASSILSPGQINTEAFF	TGTGCCAGTAGTATCCTTTCTCCGGGACAGATAAACACTGAAGCTTTCTTT